Included here is one T cell receptor beta chain sequence, with context. The antigen is undetermined. Germline trimming cut 0 bases from V and 5 bases from J; bases unmatched to any gene: 4. This CDR3 has 14 amino acids. Germline CDR1 SGHRS, CDR2 YFSETQ. The PCR was carried out with 60 Vbeta primers and 13 Jbeta primers. TCRdb's table, derived via immunoSEQ multiplex PCR, lists solely in-frame clones and lacks some. Here the sample spans roughly 69,000 clones, around 76% being singletons. This entry belongs to a study of cytomegalovirus exposure and HLA in healthy donors. Findings and limits, study-wide: Relative to the approximately 680-donor mean, N-insertions were reportedly fewer in an Asian-associated ancestry cluster in a later analysis.

This chain uses TRBV5-1 with TRBJ2-7; 8 positions match TRBD1. Sequenced sample: PBMCs. The sequence came from a man aged 18 to 30 in good health and CMV-seronegative. The CDR3 protein is CASSLAGGADEQYF. The CDR3 region has the DNA TGCGCCAGCAGCTTGGCAGGGGGCGCGGACGAGCAGTACTTC.